This is a list of T cell receptor beta chains from one sample in a study of post-analysis software for immune sequencing data. A single record per CDR3 protein comes from TCRdb applying MiXCR to the PCR reads. The sample holds more than 500,000 distinct CDR3 sequences, around a third seen once. The specimen sequenced was blood. The source is a girl aged 2-17 years with multiple sclerosis. The CDR3 runs from the conserved cysteine through the conserved F or W. The order of the fields is CDR3 DNA, CDR3 protein, clone size, J gene, V gene, D gene. The D gene is left open where the match is weak. Size tells how often a clone was seen (once, few, many) or the class of an expanded clone, and some rows leave it out.

DNA: TGTGCCAGTAGTTCCAGTCTTTACGAGCAGTACTTC
CDR3: CASSSSLYEQYF
size: NA
J: TRBJ2-7
V: TRBV6-2/TRBV6-3
D: NA

DNA: TGTGCCAGCAGCTTGTCAGTGAGTAGGGGACGAGGCTACACCTTC
CDR3: CASSLSVSRGRGYTF
size: NA
J: TRBJ1-2
V: TRBV5-5
D: NA

DNA: TGTGCCAGCAGTCCTCTTCAGGGGCTTAGCAATCAGCCCCAGCATTTT
CDR3: CASSPLQGLSNQPQHF
size: NA
J: TRBJ1-5
V: TRBV6-5
D: NA

DNA: TGCAGTGCTAGAGTACTAGATAGCACAGATACGCAGTATTTT
CDR3: CSARVLDSTDTQYF
size: NA
J: TRBJ2-3
V: TRBV20-1
D: NA

DNA: TGTGCCAGCACCCACCTATTCGGTAGGGGCTATGGCTACACCTTC
CDR3: CASTHLFGRGYGYTF
size: few
J: TRBJ1-2
V: TRBV5-6
D: NA

DNA: TGCGCCAGCAGCCCGGAGGTCCAAGAGACCCAGTACTTC
CDR3: CASSPEVQETQYF
size: few
J: TRBJ2-5
V: TRBV5-1
D: NA

DNA: TGTGCCAGCAGCTTAGACGTCAGGGGGCGCGGAGGCTACACCTTC
CDR3: CASSLDVRGRGGYTF
size: NA
J: TRBJ1-2
V: TRBV7-8
D: TRBD1

DNA: TGTGCCAGCAGTGAAATCTCGGGACAGGGACGTGGCTACACCTTC
CDR3: CASSEISGQGRGYTF
size: NA
J: TRBJ1-2
V: TRBV6-5
D: TRBD1

DNA: TGCGCCAGCAGCTGGAATAATGACGCCACCACTGAGCAGTTCTTC
CDR3: CASSWNNDATTEQFF
size: few
J: TRBJ2-1
V: TRBV5-1
D: NA

DNA: TGCGCCAGCAGCCGCGAACCAGGGGGCCTTCACACAGATACGCAGTATTTT
CDR3: CASSREPGGLHTDTQYF
size: few
J: TRBJ2-3
V: TRBV4-1
D: TRBD1

DNA: TGCAGCGTTGTGTTTATGTGGGACTTAATGAACACTGAAGCTTTCTTT
CDR3: CSVVFMWDLMNTEAFF
size: NA
J: TRBJ1-1
V: TRBV29-1
D: NA

DNA: TGTGCCAGCAGCTTAGATCGCAAGATGAACACTGAAGCTTTCTTT
CDR3: CASSLDRKMNTEAFF
size: once
J: TRBJ1-1
V: TRBV7-6
D: NA

DNA: TGCGCCAGCAGCCAAGTTGCGGAAGTTAACTATGGCTACACCTTC
CDR3: CASSQVAEVNYGYTF
size: NA
J: TRBJ1-2
V: TRBV4-1
D: NA

DNA: TGCGCCAGCAGCTTGGAGACAGGGGTGGACACTGAAGCTTTCTTT
CDR3: CASSLETGVDTEAFF
size: NA
J: TRBJ1-1
V: TRBV5-1
D: TRBD1

DNA: TGCAGTGCTTTGAGGGACGGCGGTGTGGTAGTTACGGCAGATACGCAGTATTTT
CDR3: CSALRDGGVVVTADTQYF
size: NA
J: TRBJ2-3
V: TRBV20-1
D: NA

DNA: TGTGCCAGCAGCCAAGATCTAGCGGGTACTACAGATACGCAGTATTTT
CDR3: CASSQDLAGTTDTQYF
size: few
J: TRBJ2-3
V: TRBV4-2
D: TRBD2

DNA: TGCGCCAGCAGCCCGACCCCTACAGGGTCTGGCACAGATACGCAGTATTTT
CDR3: CASSPTPTGSGTDTQYF
size: NA
J: TRBJ2-3
V: TRBV5-1
D: NA

DNA: TGTGCCAGCAACGCCCTCCGGACAGGGACCTACGAGCAGTACTTC
CDR3: CASNALRTGTYEQYF
size: NA
J: TRBJ2-7
V: TRBV6-2/TRBV6-3
D: TRBD1

DNA: TGTGCCAGCAGCCCCCCGGGGGGGGTTAGCACAGATACGCAGTATTTT
CDR3: CASSPPGGVSTDTQYF
size: few
J: TRBJ2-3
V: TRBV7-2
D: TRBD2

DNA: TGCAGTGCTAGAGTTAACCGACTAGCGAACAATGAGCAGTTCTTC
CDR3: CSARVNRLANNEQFF
size: few
J: TRBJ2-1
V: TRBV20-1
D: TRBD2

DNA: TGTGCCAGCAGCAAGGCTAGCGGGTCCTTCACGGGGGAGACCCAGTACTTC
CDR3: CASSKASGSFTGETQYF
size: few
J: TRBJ2-5
V: TRBV7-3
D: TRBD2

DNA: TGCGCCAGCAGCTTGGATATCCTACCCCAAGAGACCCAGTACTTC
CDR3: CASSLDILPQETQYF
size: NA
J: TRBJ2-5
V: TRBV5-1
D: NA

DNA: TGCGCCAGCAGCTTTGGTGATTCTCAGCCCCAGCATTTT
CDR3: CASSFGDSQPQHF
size: NA
J: TRBJ1-5
V: TRBV5-1
D: NA

DNA: TGTGCCAGCAGTGAAAGCGGCGGGTTCTATAATTCACCCCTCCACTTT
CDR3: CASSESGGFYNSPLHF
size: NA
J: TRBJ1-6
V: TRBV2
D: NA

DNA: TGTGCCAGCAGCCTCCGGTCCCTTTCCCCGAACACCGGGGAGCTGTTTTTT
CDR3: CASSLRSLSPNTGELFF
size: NA
J: TRBJ2-2
V: TRBV4-2
D: NA

DNA: TGCGCCAGCAGCTTGGACAGGGTGAGCTCCTACGAGCAGTACTTC
CDR3: CASSLDRVSSYEQYF
size: NA
J: TRBJ2-7
V: TRBV5-1
D: NA

DNA: TGTGCCAGCAGCTTAGTGGACAGCCTAAACAATGAGCAGTTCTTC
CDR3: CASSLVDSLNNEQFF
size: few
J: TRBJ2-1
V: TRBV7-8
D: NA

DNA: TGTGCCACCAGCAGAGGTCACAGGGATCTCACTGAAGCTTTCTTT
CDR3: CATSRGHRDLTEAFF
size: NA
J: TRBJ1-1
V: TRBV15
D: NA

DNA: TGCAGTGCTAGCCCCCCCCGGGCCCTTCAAGAGACCCAGTACTTC
CDR3: CSASPPRALQETQYF
size: few
J: TRBJ2-5
V: TRBV20-1
D: NA

DNA: TGTGCCAGCAGCTTACGGACTAGCTCCTACAATGAGCAGTTCTTC
CDR3: CASSLRTSSYNEQFF
size: NA
J: TRBJ2-1
V: TRBV7-2
D: TRBD2

DNA: TGTGCCAGCAGCTCCGGGGTAGATCGACAAGAGACCCAGTACTTC
CDR3: CASSSGVDRQETQYF
size: few
J: TRBJ2-5
V: TRBV13
D: NA

DNA: TGCGCCAGCAGCTTGCGGGACAGGGGTCCTAGCACAGATACGCAGTATTTT
CDR3: CASSLRDRGPSTDTQYF
size: once
J: TRBJ2-3
V: TRBV5-1
D: TRBD1

DNA: TGCGCCAGCAGCTTACAGGGGGCCGCAGTCGATGAGCAGTACTTC
CDR3: CASSLQGAAVDEQYF
size: few
J: TRBJ2-7
V: TRBV5-1
D: TRBD1

DNA: TGCAGTGCTAGAGATCCCCGGACCTCGGAAGGCTACACCTTC
CDR3: CSARDPRTSEGYTF
size: few
J: TRBJ1-2
V: TRBV20-1
D: NA

DNA: TGTGCCACCAGCACCGTGGACCGACTAGCGGGAGACGGTTCCTACAATGAGCAGTTCTTC
CDR3: CATSTVDRLAGDGSYNEQFF
size: NA
J: TRBJ2-1
V: TRBV15
D: TRBD2

DNA: TGCGCCAGCAGCTTGGAGCTAGCGGGGGGGCCATCGGATACGCAGTATTTT
CDR3: CASSLELAGGPSDTQYF
size: NA
J: TRBJ2-3
V: TRBV5-1
D: TRBD2

DNA: TGTGCCAGCAATCCGGGGGGGCGGTACGAGCAGTACTTC
CDR3: CASNPGGRYEQYF
size: NA
J: TRBJ2-7
V: TRBV2
D: TRBD2

DNA: TGTGCCAGCAGTTTGAGGGGACTAGCGGAAGATACGCAGTATTTT
CDR3: CASSLRGLAEDTQYF
size: NA
J: TRBJ2-3
V: TRBV27
D: TRBD2

DNA: TGTGCCAGCAGTTTATTTAGGACCTATGGCTACACCTTC
CDR3: CASSLFRTYGYTF
size: once
J: TRBJ1-2
V: TRBV28
D: NA

DNA: TGTGCCGGCAGTTTAGCAGGGAGCTCCTACGAGCAGTACTTC
CDR3: CAGSLAGSSYEQYF
size: NA
J: TRBJ2-7
V: TRBV12-3/TRBV12-4
D: NA

DNA: TGTGCCAGCAGCCAAGAGGTAGCGGGGGCTAGCACAGATACGCAGTATTTT
CDR3: CASSQEVAGASTDTQYF
size: NA
J: TRBJ2-3
V: TRBV14
D: TRBD2